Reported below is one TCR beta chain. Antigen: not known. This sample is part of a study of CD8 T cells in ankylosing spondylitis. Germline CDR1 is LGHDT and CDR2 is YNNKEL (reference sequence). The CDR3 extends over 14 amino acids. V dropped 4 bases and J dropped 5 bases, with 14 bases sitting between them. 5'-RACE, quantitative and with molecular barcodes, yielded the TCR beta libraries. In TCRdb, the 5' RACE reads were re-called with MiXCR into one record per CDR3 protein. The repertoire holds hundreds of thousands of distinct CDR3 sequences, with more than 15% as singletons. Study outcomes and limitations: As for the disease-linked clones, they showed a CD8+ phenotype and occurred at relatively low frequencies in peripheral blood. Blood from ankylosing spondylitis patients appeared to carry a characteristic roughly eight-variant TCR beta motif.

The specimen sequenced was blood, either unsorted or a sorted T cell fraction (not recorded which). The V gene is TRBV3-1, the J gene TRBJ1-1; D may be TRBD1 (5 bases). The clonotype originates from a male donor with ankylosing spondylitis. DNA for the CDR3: TGTGCCAGCAGCCCCCGGGGGACGGGGACTGAAGCTTTCTTT. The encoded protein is CASSPRGTGTEAFF.